This entry features one T cell receptor beta chain sequence. It lacks a known antigen. Base qualities are not recorded, but no much larger clone differs from it by a single base. The donors were healthy, HIV-negative adults with no recently reported acute infections or vaccinations. Every donor was a Caucasian adult residing in Nashville, Tennessee, USA. For unsorted samples, tens of millions of PBMCs were counted, and genomic DNA was extracted using the QIAamp DNA Blood Mini kit. After blood collection by leukapheresis, PBMCs were isolated using Ficoll-Histopaque density gradient centrifugation and then cryopreserved in the vapor phase of liquid nitrogen. The record originates from a study of shared clonotypes between healthy human individuals (dated by TCRdb to 2018 to 2021). Concerning the study at large: A couple of women and three men aged 18 to 49 years were included in the cohort. Between about 0.9 and 9 billion PBMCs per donor were obtained by leukapheresis. Blood TCR repertoires of roughly five healthy adults were deeply sequenced to estimate repertoire size and the extent of clonotype sharing between individuals. Different laboratories and diverse techniques were used to prepare libraries and sequence TCR repertoires, to increase sequencing depth and limit assay-specific biases.

The investigation overall reported the following: Because the study included only a small number of donors, the genetic and exposure-history diversity represented was limited. Based on pairwise subsampling, the degree of clonotype sharing among donors was expected to be affected by sequencing depth. Only blood was sampled, and tissue TCR repertoires likely differ from those in blood.

V gives up 3 bases and J gives up 5 bases, and the segment between their germline ends measures 18 bases. Taken from cysteine to phenylalanine, the CDR3 has 15 residues. CDR3 DNA is the only sequence kept; it has 45 bases, read in frame from the first base. CDR1 and CDR2, per the germline V gene, are SGHRS and YFSETQ. Using the deep immunoSEQ assay, multiplex PCR amplified TCR CDR3 regions from genomic DNA. Genomic DNA extracted from each cell subset was distributed evenly over all wells of several immunoSEQ 96-well plates, and each plate served as one replicate. For unsorted PBMC, each replicate PCR was loaded with 250 to 300 ng genomic DNA, equivalent to around 30,000 T cell genomes. Unsorted PBMC genomic DNA was sequenced across ten immunoSEQ deep assay plates. The purified libraries were quantified using a Qubit 3.0 fluorometer, sized with a Bioanalyzer 2100, and then quantified again using the KAPA Library Quantification kit. A separate single-read 150-cycle Illumina NextSeq 550 flow cell was used to sequence each immunoSEQ 96-well plate. Regarding the original processing steps: Because the immunoSEQ output included only junctional sequences and no quality scores, the filtering could not be the same as the filtering used for full-length reads. To assign V/J genes and CDR3, sequences were annotated using PyIR, a Python wrapper for IgBLAST v1.9, with IMGT germline references. Any read was removed if the V/J assignment was weak (E-value above 1e-6), the CDR3 was missing, or the read contained stop codons, out-of-frame junctions, or ambiguous translated residues. A V3J clonotype was defined by an identical inferred V gene, J gene, and CDR3 amino acid sequence. The percentage overlap between two repertoires was calculated by dividing the number of shared unique clonotypes by the size of the smaller repertoire. Richness of each repertoire was evaluated using RTK rarefaction, the Chao1 estimator, and Recon v2.1 estimates of unobserved clonotypes. This immuneACCESS table, as held by TCRdb, lists in-frame sequences with V and J called but not all clones. Of the missing ones, under half trace to an unresolved V gene in checked studies; the others have no known cause. The D gene and trimming were derived from the DNA, and the V and J assignments and clone size from that table. The sample table records 400,000 to 550,000 clones; about 80% of these occur just once. Roughly 12% of the sample comes from the top ten.

The chain was built from TRBV5-1 and TRBJ2-7; the D region is possibly TRBD1 or TRBD2, each matching across 5 bases. Source material: PBMCs. The TCR was taken from a woman in her thirties or forties in good health. Some clones in this sample may be carry-over from other donors' samples. The CDR3 protein: CASSSLSRGPDEQYF. Read as DNA, the sequence is TGCGCCAGCAGCTCTTTATCAAGGGGACCCGACGAGCAGTACTTC.